Below, 11 T cell receptor beta chains from the same sample are listed, as sequenced in a study of CD8+ T cells in alopecia areata. It was cDNA, reverse transcribed from extracted RNA, that served as the sequencing template. Sequencing was performed with immunoSEQ multiplex PCR; in TCRdb, only in-frame clones are kept and a portion is missing. In the table there are about 91,000 clones, less than 50% of which are singletons. The sequenced sample consisted of CD4+ T cells sorted from blood. These receptors were obtained from a human donor with alopecia areata.

This clone was counted only a few times. This rearrangement joins TRBV11-2 to TRBJ2-7, with 8 nucleotides matching TRBD1. The CDR3 runs to 14 residues. Germline V gene sequence: CDR1 SGHAT, CDR2 FQNNGV. V shed 5 bases and J 4 bases; nucleotides not matched to a gene: 7. For the CDR3, the DNA is TGTGCCAGCAGCCCCACAGGGGGTCTGTACGAGCAGTACTTC. Translated, it gives CASSPTGGLYEQYF.

As to this clone: At one end, the junction sequence differs from germline, possibly due to a read error. The gene calls are TRBV4-1 and TRBJ2-3; 11 bases agree with TRBD2. The CDR3 is made up of 16 amino acids. Germline V gene lookup returns CDR1 MGHRA and CDR2 YSYEKL. The CDR3 coding sequence is TGTGCCAGCAGCTCGTTAGCGGGGGGGAGTAGAGATACGCAGTATTTT. Its translation is CASSSLAGGSRDTQYF.

The chain has TRBV30 and TRBJ2-3; D remains ambiguous. The CDR3 loop spans 12 amino acids. Germline V CDR1 and CDR2: GTSNPN, SVGIG (reference sequence). V lost 0 bases and J lost 7, with 8 bases in between. The CDR3 coding sequence is TGTGCCTGGAGTGTCACTTCCTATACGCAGTATTTT. Translated, it gives CAWSVTSYTQYF.

This clone was detected only a few times. The genes are TRBV28 and TRBJ1-2; D is unresolved. The CDR3 has 15 amino acids. CDR1 and CDR2 (germline): MDHEN, SYDVKM. V lost 2 bases and J lost 8, with 18 bases in between. In nucleotides, the CDR3 is TGTGCCAGCAGTTTAGCGGCCAACCCTCCCCAGGGCTACACCTTC. It is translated as CASSLAANPPQGYTF.

This clone was seen more than once but under ten times. The chain joins TRBV28 to TRBJ1-2; D is uncertain. CDR3 length equals 12 residues. Germline CDR1 reads MDHEN; CDR2 reads SYDVKM. V was pared by 6 bases and J by 4 bases, with 9 bases between. DNA of the CDR3: TGTGCCAGCAGGACGAGCGGCTATGGCTACACCTTC. Translating gives CASRTSGYGYTF.

This clone was recorded at least ten times. CDR3 sequence reads: CASTGQGAKTQHF. As DNA, the CDR3 is TGTGCCAGCACCGGACAGGGGGCGAAAACCCAGCATTTT. The gene calls are TRBV28 and TRBJ1-5, with 11 nucleotides matching TRBD1. With V trimmed by 7 bases and J by 11 bases, 7 bases remained unmatched. Germline CDR1 is MDHEN and CDR2 is SYDVKM. CDR3 size: 13 residues.

The chain is built from TRBV30 and TRBJ2-5; 12 nucleotides align to TRBD2. V lost 5 bases to trimming and J lost 5 bases; unmatched junction nucleotides: 6. The CDR3 spans 14 residues. CDR1 is GTSNPN, CDR2 SVGIG, per germline (reference sequence). CDR3 sequence (DNA): TGTGCCTGGGTTTCTAGCGGGAGGGGTGAGACCCAGTACTTC. This translates into CAWVSSGRGETQYF.

Details on this clone: This CDR3 is also generated by other DNA sequences in the sample. The chain is built from TRBV29-1 and TRBJ2-5; D call uncertain. Looked up from germline, CDR1 is SQVTM and CDR2 is ANQGSEA. The CDR3 consists of 11 residues. V gave up 4 bases and J gave up 4 bases, with 7 bases separating them. This CDR3 reads CSVGGTETQYF. The CDR3 DNA follows: TGCAGCGTTGGGGGTACAGAGACCCAGTACTTC.

In this sample, this clone turned up a few times. V is TRBV2 and J is TRBJ2-5; maybe TRBD1 (5 bases). This CDR3 has 15 residues. The germline V gene has CDR1 SNHLY and CDR2 FYNNEI. V lost 3 bases and J 4 bases, leaving 15 bases between the germline ends. CDR3 DNA sequence: TGTGCCAGCAGTGAGCAGGGCTCCAGTCGAGAGACCCAGTACTTC. As protein: CASSEQGSSRETQYF.

This chain connects TRBV29-1 to TRBJ1-1, with unresolved D. Trimming took off 4 bases at V and 2 bases at J, with 5 bases between the two ends. The CDR3 runs 11 residues. The germline V gene has CDR1 SQVTM and CDR2 ANQGSEA. The CDR3, as DNA: TGCAGCGTTGTCACCAACACTGAAGCTTTCTTT. Translation gives CSVVTNTEAFF.

This clone was observed a few times. The junction departs from the called germline gene at one end, perhaps through a read error. The chain recombines TRBV7-9 with TRBJ2-5, with 9 positions matching TRBD2. CDR1 is SEHNR, CDR2 FQNEAQ, per germline (reference sequence). The CDR3 consists of 12 residues. CDR3 residues: CASSLAGETQYF. CDR3 in DNA: TGTGCCAGCAGCCTAGCGGGGGAGACCCAGTACTTC.